This is a list of T cell receptor beta chains from one sample in a study of blood T cell repertoires in COVID-19. The table came from immunoSEQ multiplex PCR; TCRdb's copy has only in-frame clones and leaves some out. The table records 150,000 to 200,000 clones, around nine tenths of them present only once. Specimen: peripheral blood. These TCRs come from a human donor in a cohort sampled during active COVID-19. Each CDR3 is given with its conserved first and last residue. D genes are given only for firm matches. Part of the rows lack a size; the others show once, few, many or a class for expanded clones.

TRBJ2-3	TRBV29-1	NA	NA	14	CSVVSGGSTDTQYF	TGCAGCGTTGTATCGGGGGGCAGCACAGATACGCAGTATTTT
TRBJ2-7	TRBV29-1	few	TRBD2	14	CSVEGWEGNYEQYF	TGCAGCGTTGAAGGTTGGGAGGGCAACTACGAGCAGTACTTC
TRBJ2-7	TRBV25-1	NA	NA	12	CASSEQGYEQYF	TGTGCCAGCAGTGAACAGGGCTACGAGCAGTACTTC
TRBJ2-1	TRBV4-3	NA	NA	14	CASSQDHFNNEQFF	TGCGCCAGCAGCCAAGATCACTTCAACAATGAGCAGTTCTTC
TRBJ2-5	TRBV5-5	NA	NA	15	CASLPRLGVQETQYF	TGTGCCAGCCTCCCTCGGCTAGGGGTCCAAGAGACCCAGTACTTC
TRBJ2-3	TRBV19	NA	NA	14	CASSRIPGADTQYF	TGTGCCAGTAGTAGGATCCCGGGTGCAGATACGCAGTATTTT
TRBJ2-7	TRBV11-2	NA	NA	14	CASSLSTGGHEQYF	TGTGCCAGCAGCTTATCTACGGGGGGCCACGAGCAGTACTTC
TRBJ1-4	TRBV18	NA	TRBD1	15	CASSPETGVNEKLFF	TGTGCCAGCTCACCCGAGACAGGGGTTAATGAAAAACTGTTTTTT
TRBJ2-2	TRBV11-3	NA	NA	16	CASSLGQIANTGELFF	TGTGCCAGCAGCTTAGGACAGATCGCGAACACCGGGGAGCTGTTTTTT
TRBJ2-7	TRBV7-8	NA	TRBD2	15	CASSLGGTSSYEQYF	TGTGCCAGCAGCTTAGGAGGGACTAGCAGCTACGAGCAGTACTTC
TRBJ2-3	TRBV7-2	NA	NA	13	CASSLDYVETQYF	TGTGCCAGCAGCTTAGACTACGTCGAGACGCAGTATTTT
TRBJ1-2	TRBV7-2	few	NA	15	CASSPNEGVFYGYTF	TGTGCCAGCAGCCCTAATGAGGGGGTGTTTTATGGCTACACCTTC
TRBJ1-4	TRBV25-1	NA	TRBD1	15	CASSGTGALGEKLFF	TGTGCCAGCAGTGGGACAGGGGCTCTTGGGGAAAAACTGTTTTTT
TRBJ2-5	TRBV18	NA	TRBD1	13	CASVDRGQETQYF	TGTGCCAGCGTCGATAGGGGGCAGGAGACCCAGTACTTC
TRBJ1-1	TRBV12-5	NA	TRBD1	20	CASGATFSAGTEKSDTEAFF	TGTGCTAGTGGCGCCACATTTTCAGCCGGGACAGAAAAAAGTGACACTGAAGCTTTCTTT
TRBJ2-7	TRBV11-2	NA	NA	14	CASSLDASSYEQYF	TGTGCCAGCAGCCTCGACGCTAGCTCCTACGAGCAGTACTTC
TRBJ1-3	TRBV15	NA	TRBD1	15	CATSRGTGTGNTIYF	TGTGCCACCAGCAGAGGGACAGGGACTGGAAACACCATATATTTT
TRBJ2-1	TRBV5-4	NA	TRBD2	13	CASSRAGGNEQFF	TGTGCCAGCAGCCGAGCGGGGGGCAATGAGCAGTTCTTC
TRBJ1-1	TRBV18	many	NA	12	CASSPNAEGAFF	TGTGCCAGCTCACCGAACGCCGAGGGCGCTTTCTTT
TRBJ2-1	TRBV5-1	NA	TRBD2	16	CASSLGGLAGDNEQFF	TGCGCCAGCAGCTTGGGTGGACTAGCGGGAGACAATGAGCAGTTCTTC
TRBJ1-1	TRBV3-1/TRBV3-2	NA	NA	13	CASSQLAVTEAFF	TGTGCCAGCAGCCAATTAGCAGTTACTGAAGCTTTCTTT
TRBJ2-3	TRBV11-3	NA	NA	13	CASSSSGTDTQYF	TGTGCCAGCAGCTCGAGCGGCACAGATACGCAGTATTTT
TRBJ2-5	TRBV11-3	NA	NA	11	CASGSGETQYF	TGTGCCAGCGGCTCGGGAGAGACCCAGTACTTC
TRBJ1-4	TRBV5-1	NA	NA	15	CASSFSDSSNEKLFF	TGCGCCAGCAGCTTCTCCGACAGTTCTAATGAAAAACTGTTTTTT
TRBJ1-4	TRBV30	NA	TRBD1	15	CAWSPKTGSNEKLFF	TGTGCCTGGAGCCCCAAGACAGGGTCTAATGAAAAACTGTTTTTT
TRBJ2-7	TRBV6-6	NA	NA	13	CASRPPGIYEQYF	TGTGCCAGCAGACCCCCCGGGATTTACGAGCAGTACTTC
TRBJ1-5	TRBV2	NA	TRBD1	16	CASSTEQGAVSQPQHF	TGTGCCAGCAGTACAGAACAGGGGGCGGTAAGTCAGCCCCAGCATTTT
TRBJ2-5	TRBV27	NA	TRBD2	17	CASSLRWLAGGPETQYF	TGTGCCAGCAGTTTGCGGTGGCTAGCGGGAGGGCCGGAGACCCAGTACTTC
TRBJ2-1	TRBV5-1	NA	NA	13	CASSLRGSAEQFF	TGCGCCAGCAGCTTGAGAGGGTCCGCTGAGCAGTTCTTC
TRBJ1-2	TRBV19	NA	TRBD1	16	CASSNRDRDVNYGYTF	TGTGCCAGTAGTAACCGGGACAGAGACGTAAACTATGGCTACACCTTC
TRBJ1-5	TRBV3-1/TRBV3-2	NA	TRBD1	16	CASSRGTANSNQPQHF	TGTGCCAGCAGCCGGGGGACAGCAAATAGCAATCAGCCCCAGCATTTT
TRBJ2-1	TRBV19	NA	TRBD2	15	CASSSSGSTYNEQFF	TGTGCCAGTAGTTCAAGCGGGAGCACTTACAATGAGCAGTTCTTC
TRBJ1-2	TRBV20-1	NA	NA	14	CSASIGQTNYGYTF	TGCAGTGCTAGTATAGGACAGACCAACTATGGCTACACCTTC
TRBJ1-1	TRBV5-1	NA	NA	14	CASSRTDKNTEAFF	TGCGCCAGCAGCCGAACGGACAAGAACACTGAAGCTTTCTTT
TRBJ2-4	TRBV7-8	NA	NA	16	CASSRTVPLAKNIQYF	TGTGCCAGTAGCCGGACAGTACCACTAGCCAAAAACATTCAGTACTTC
TRBJ2-1	TRBV4-3	NA	TRBD2	14	CASSPSGSDNEQFF	TGCGCCAGCAGCCCGAGCGGGAGTGACAATGAGCAGTTCTTC
TRBJ2-5	TRBV2	NA	TRBD1	14	CASTGDRDQETQYF	TGTGCCAGCACCGGGGACAGGGACCAAGAGACCCAGTACTTC